The entry below describes one T cell receptor beta chain. Its target is not known. The sample belongs to a study of shared clonotypes between healthy human individuals. Study at large: Serving as donors were two women and a few men, whose ages spanned 18 to 49. Study-level findings and limits: Sharing across a few donors was seen in roughly 5% of naive CD4 clonotypes.

Adult Caucasians living in Nashville, Tennessee made up all of the donors. Researchers ran the assay at a deep level. Produced via immunoSEQ multiplex PCR; TCRdb's table is partial and in-frame only. The data show about 1.1 million clones, with 70% to 85% seen just once and roughly 0.83% held by the top ten. This CDR3 contains 15 residues. The V end lost 3 bases, the J end lost 0 bases, and 9 bases lay between the germline ends. Germline V gene data show CDR1 as KGHSH and CDR2 as LQKENI. Sequenced material: memory CD4+ T cells from PBMCs. Subset in this sample: CD45RA-negative fraction. The clonotype comes from a young man in good health. Some clones in this sample may be carry-over from other donors' samples. The chain links TRBV18 to TRBJ1-3; the D gene is possibly TRBD1 (5 bases). CDR3 nucleotides: TGTGCCAGCTCACCGGGGGGATCCTCTGGAAACACCATATATTTT. Its translation: CASSPGGSSGNTIYF. Drawing the rest from reference TRBV18 and TRBJ1-3, the complete variable domain is NAGVMQNPRHLVRRRGQEARLRCSPMKGHSHVYWYRQLPEEGLKFMVYLQKENIIDESGMPKERFSAEFPKEGPSILRIQQVVRGDSAAYFCASSPGGSSGNTIYFGEGSWLTVV.